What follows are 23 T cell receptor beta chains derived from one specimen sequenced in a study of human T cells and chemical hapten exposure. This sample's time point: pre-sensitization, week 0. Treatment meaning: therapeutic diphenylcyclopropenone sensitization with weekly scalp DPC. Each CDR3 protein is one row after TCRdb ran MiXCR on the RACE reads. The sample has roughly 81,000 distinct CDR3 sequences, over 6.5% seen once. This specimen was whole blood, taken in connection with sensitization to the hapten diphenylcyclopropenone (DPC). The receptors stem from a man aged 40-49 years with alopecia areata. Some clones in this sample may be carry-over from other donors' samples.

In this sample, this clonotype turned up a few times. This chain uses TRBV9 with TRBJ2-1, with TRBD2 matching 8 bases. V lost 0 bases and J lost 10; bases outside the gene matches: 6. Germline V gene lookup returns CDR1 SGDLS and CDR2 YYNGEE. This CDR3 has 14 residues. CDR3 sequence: CASSVDQTSGEQFF. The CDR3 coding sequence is TGTGCCAGCAGCGTAGATCAAACTAGCGGAGAGCAGTTCTTC.

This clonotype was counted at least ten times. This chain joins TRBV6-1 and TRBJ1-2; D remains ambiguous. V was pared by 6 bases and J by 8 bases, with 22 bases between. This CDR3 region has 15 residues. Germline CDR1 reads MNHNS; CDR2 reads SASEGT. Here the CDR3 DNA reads TGTGCCAGCAGAACCGGAAGAAGTGTTCCAACGGGCTACACCTTC. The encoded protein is CASRTGRSVPTGYTF.

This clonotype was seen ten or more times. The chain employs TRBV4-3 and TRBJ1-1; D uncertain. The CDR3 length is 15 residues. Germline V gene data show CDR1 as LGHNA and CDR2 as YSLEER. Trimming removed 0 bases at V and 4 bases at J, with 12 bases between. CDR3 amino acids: CASSQEIWAFTEAFF. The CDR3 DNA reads TGCGCCAGCAGCCAAGAGATCTGGGCCTTCACTGAAGCTTTCTTT.

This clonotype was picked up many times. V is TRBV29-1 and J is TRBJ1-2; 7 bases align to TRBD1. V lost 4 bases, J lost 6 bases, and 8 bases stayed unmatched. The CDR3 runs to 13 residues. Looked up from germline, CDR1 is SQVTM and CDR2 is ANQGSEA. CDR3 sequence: CSVGRTGGDGYTF. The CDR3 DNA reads TGCAGCGTTGGGCGGACAGGAGGCGATGGCTACACCTTC.

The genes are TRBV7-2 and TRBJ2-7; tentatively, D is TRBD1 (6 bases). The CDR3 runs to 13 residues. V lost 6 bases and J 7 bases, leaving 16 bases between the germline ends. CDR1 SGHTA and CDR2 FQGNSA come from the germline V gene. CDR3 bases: TGTGCCAGCAGGTCAGGGGTTTCAGGGGAGCAGTACTTC. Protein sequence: CASRSGVSGEQYF.

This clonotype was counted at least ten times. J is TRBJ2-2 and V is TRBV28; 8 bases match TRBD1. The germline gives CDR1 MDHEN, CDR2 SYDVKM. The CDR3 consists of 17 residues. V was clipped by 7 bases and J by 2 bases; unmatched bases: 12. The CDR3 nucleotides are TGTGCCAGCAATCGACTCGGGACAGGCCATAACACCGGGGAGCTGTTTTTT. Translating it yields CASNRLGTGHNTGELFF.

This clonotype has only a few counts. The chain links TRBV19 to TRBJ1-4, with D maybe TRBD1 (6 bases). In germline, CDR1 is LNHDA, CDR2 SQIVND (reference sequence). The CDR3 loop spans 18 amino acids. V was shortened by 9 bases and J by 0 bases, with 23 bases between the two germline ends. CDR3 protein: CASSPGRQGTATNEKLFF. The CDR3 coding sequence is TGTGCCAGCAGCCCGGGTCGGCAGGGGACTGCAACTAATGAAAAACTGTTTTTT.

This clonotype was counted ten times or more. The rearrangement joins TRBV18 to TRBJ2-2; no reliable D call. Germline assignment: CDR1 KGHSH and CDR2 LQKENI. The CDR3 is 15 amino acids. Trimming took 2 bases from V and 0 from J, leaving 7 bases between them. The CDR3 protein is CASSPGLANTGELFF. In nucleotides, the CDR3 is TGTGCCAGCTCACCAGGGCTCGCGAACACCGGGGAGCTGTTTTTT.

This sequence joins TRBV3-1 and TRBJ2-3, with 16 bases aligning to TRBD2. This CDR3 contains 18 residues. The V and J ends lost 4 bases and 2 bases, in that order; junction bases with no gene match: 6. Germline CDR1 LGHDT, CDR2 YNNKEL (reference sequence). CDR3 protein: CASSPGTSGREDTDTQYF. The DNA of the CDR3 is TGTGCCAGCAGCCCCGGGACTAGCGGGAGGGAAGACACAGATACGCAGTATTTT.

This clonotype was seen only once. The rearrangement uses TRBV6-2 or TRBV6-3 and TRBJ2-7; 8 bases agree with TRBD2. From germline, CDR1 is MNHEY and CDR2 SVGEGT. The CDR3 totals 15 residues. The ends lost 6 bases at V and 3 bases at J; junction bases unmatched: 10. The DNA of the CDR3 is TGTGCCAGCAGCCTCCCGCTAGCGGGCCTCTACGAGCAGTACGTC. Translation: CASSLPLAGLYEQYV.

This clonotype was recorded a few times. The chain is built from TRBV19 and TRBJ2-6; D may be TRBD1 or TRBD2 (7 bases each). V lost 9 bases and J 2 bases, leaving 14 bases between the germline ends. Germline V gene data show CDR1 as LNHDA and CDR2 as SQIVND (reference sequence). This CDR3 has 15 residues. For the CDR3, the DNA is TGTGCCAGCAGGGGGGGAATGGCTGGGGCCAACGTCCTGACTTTC. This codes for CASRGGMAGANVLTF. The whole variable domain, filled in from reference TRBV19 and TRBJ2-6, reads DGGITQSPKYLFRKEGQNVTLSCEQNLNHDAMYWYRQDPGQGLRLIYYSQIVNDFQKGDIAEGYSVSREKKESFPLTVTSAQKNPTAFYLCASRGGMAGANVLTFGAGSRLTVL.

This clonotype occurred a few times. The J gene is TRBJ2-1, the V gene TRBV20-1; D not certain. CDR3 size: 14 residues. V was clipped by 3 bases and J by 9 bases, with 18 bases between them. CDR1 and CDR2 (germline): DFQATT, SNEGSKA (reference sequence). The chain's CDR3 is CSASAGSKLGEQFF. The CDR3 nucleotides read TGCAGTGCTAGTGCCGGGTCAAAACTTGGTGAGCAGTTCTTC.

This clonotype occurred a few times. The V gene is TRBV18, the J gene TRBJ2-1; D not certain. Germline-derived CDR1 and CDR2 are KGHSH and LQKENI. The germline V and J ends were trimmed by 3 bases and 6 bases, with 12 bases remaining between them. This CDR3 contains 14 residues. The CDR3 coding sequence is TGTGCCAGCTCACCGTTAGTAGTCGGCAATGAGCAGTTCTTC. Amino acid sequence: CASSPLVVGNEQFF.

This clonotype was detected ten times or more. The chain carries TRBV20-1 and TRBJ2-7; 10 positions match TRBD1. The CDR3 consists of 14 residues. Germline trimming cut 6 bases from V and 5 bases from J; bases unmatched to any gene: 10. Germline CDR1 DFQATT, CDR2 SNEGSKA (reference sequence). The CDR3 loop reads CSANDGQGVHEQYF. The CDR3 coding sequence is TGCAGTGCAAATGACGGACAGGGGGTCCACGAGCAGTACTTC.

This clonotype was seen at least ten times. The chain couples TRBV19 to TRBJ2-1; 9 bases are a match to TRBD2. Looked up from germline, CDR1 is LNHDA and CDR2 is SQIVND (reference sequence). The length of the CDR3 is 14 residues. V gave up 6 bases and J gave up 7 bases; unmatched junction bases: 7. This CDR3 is CASRLAGDLNEQFF. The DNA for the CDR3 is TGTGCCAGTAGGTTAGCGGGAGATTTGAATGAGCAGTTCTTC.

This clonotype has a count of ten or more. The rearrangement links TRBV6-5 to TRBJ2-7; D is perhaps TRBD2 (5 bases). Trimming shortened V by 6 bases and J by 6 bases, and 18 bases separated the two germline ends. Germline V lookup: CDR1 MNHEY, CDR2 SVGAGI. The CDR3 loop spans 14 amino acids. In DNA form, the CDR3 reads TGTGCCAGCAGGGACCGGAGACTAACGGGCGAGCAGTACTTC. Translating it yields CASRDRRLTGEQYF.

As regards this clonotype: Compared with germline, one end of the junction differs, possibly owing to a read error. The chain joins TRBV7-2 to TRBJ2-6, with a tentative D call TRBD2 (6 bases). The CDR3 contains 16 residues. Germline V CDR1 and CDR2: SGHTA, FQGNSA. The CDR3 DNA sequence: TGTGCCGGCAGCTCCGGCGGGACGGGAGGGGCCAACGTCCTGACTTTC. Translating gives CAGSSGGTGGANVLTF.

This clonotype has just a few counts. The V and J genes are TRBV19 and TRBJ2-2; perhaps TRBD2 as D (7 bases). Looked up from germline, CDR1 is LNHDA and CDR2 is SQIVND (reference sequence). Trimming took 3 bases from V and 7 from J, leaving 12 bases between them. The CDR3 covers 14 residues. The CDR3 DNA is TGTGCCAGTAGTATCGGGGGGCGGGACGGGGAGCTGTTTTTT. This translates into CASSIGGRDGELFF.

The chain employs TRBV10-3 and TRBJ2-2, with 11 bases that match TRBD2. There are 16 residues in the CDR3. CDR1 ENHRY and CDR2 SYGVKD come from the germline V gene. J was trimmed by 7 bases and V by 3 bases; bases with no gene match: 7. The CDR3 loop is CAISDLPLAGGGELFF. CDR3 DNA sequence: TGTGCCATCAGTGACCTACCCCTAGCGGGAGGCGGGGAGCTGTTTTTT.

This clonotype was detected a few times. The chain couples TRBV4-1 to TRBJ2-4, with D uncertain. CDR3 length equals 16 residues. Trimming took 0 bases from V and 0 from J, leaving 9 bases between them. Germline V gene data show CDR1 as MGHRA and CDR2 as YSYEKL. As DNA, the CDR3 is TGCGCCAGCAGCCAAGATGCAGGAGTAGCCAAAAACATTCAGTACTTC. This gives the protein CASSQDAGVAKNIQYF.

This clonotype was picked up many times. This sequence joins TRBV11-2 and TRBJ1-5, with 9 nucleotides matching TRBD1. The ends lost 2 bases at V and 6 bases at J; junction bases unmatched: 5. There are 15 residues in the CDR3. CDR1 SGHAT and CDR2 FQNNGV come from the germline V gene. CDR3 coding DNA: TGTGCCAGCAGCTTAACAGGGGGCATCTTTCAGCCCCAGCATTTT. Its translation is CASSLTGGIFQPQHF.

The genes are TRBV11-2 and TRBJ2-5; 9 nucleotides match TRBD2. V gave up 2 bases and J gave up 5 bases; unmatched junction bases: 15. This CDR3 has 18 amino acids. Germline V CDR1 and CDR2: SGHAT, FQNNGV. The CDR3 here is CASSLNPPSGIMSETQYF. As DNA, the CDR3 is TGTGCCAGCAGCTTAAACCCCCCTAGCGGGATCATGTCGGAGACCCAGTACTTC.

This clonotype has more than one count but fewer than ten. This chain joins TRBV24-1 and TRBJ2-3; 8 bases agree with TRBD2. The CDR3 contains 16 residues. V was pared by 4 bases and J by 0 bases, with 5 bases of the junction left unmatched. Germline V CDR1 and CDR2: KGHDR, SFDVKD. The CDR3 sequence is CATSDQLADSTDTQYF. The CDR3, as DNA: TGTGCCACCAGTGACCAACTAGCGGATAGCACAGATACGCAGTATTTT.